This is a list of T cell receptor beta chains from one sample in a study of identical twins. MiXCR was run by TCRdb on the 5' RACE reads, yielding one entry per CDR3 protein. The sample contains 400,000 to 550,000 distinct CDR3 sequences, more than 13% of which appear only once. These records were also assigned to another study, of yellow fever vaccine responses in identical twins.

The source material was CD4+ T cells sorted from blood. The receptors stem from a woman aged 18-29 years in good health. Each CDR3 is given with its conserved first and last residue. The order of the fields is V gene, D gene, clone size, J gene, CDR3 DNA, CDR3 protein. A D gene is named only where the DNA matches it firmly. Size is omitted from some rows. Given values are once, few, many or a class for expanded clones.

>TRBV7-8|NA|many|TRBJ2-1
TGTGCCAGCAGCTTGGGGCTAAGCAATGAGCAGTTCTTC
CASSLGLSNEQFF
>TRBV6-1|TRBD2|NA|TRBJ2-1
TGTGCCAGCAGTCAAACCGGGACTAGCACCTACAATGAGCAGTTCTTC
CASSQTGTSTYNEQFF
>TRBV7-2|NA|NA|TRBJ2-1
TGTGCCAGCAGCTTAGCCGGCGGTGGGGTTCTATACAATGAGCAGTTCTTC
CASSLAGGGVLYNEQFF
>TRBV29-1|TRBD2|NA|TRBJ2-5
TGCAGCGTAACTAGCGGGGGGTCGAGAAAAGAGACCCAGTACTTC
CSVTSGGSRKETQYF
>TRBV3-1|NA|few|TRBJ2-1
TGTGCCAGCAGCCAACCGACATTCCACGTGGATGAGCAGTTCTTC
CASSQPTFHVDEQFF
>TRBV7-2|NA|many|TRBJ1-5
TGTGCCAGCAGCTTAGTCCTCAATCAGCCCCAGCATTTT
CASSLVLNQPQHF
>TRBV7-8|NA|NA|TRBJ2-1
TGTGCCAGCAGCCTTCCGGGACCGTACAATGAGCAGTTCTTC
CASSLPGPYNEQFF
>TRBV12-3/TRBV12-4|NA|many|TRBJ2-1
TGTGCCAGCAGTTTACGTGGCTTTGGTGAGCAGTTCTTC
CASSLRGFGEQFF
>TRBV15|NA|NA|TRBJ2-6
TGTGCCACCAATGGAGGGGCCAACGTCCTGACTTTC
CATNGGANVLTF
>TRBV10-3|NA|NA|TRBJ2-7
TGTGCCATCAGTACAGGGGACTTACGACTCTACGAGCAGTACTTC
CAISTGDLRLYEQYF
>TRBV21-1|NA|few|TRBJ2-7
TGTGCCAGCACCCCATTAGTGATTAGTGCTTACGAGCAGTACTTC
CASTPLVISAYEQYF
>TRBV11-3|TRBD2|few|TRBJ2-2
TGTGCCAGCACCATAGCGGGAAACACCGGGGAGCTGTTTTTT
CASTIAGNTGELFF
>TRBV5-5|NA|many|TRBJ1-2
TGTGCCAGCAGATTTATAGGGGACTATGGCTACACCTTC
CASRFIGDYGYTF
>TRBV7-2|NA|few|TRBJ1-1
TGTGCCAGCAGCTTAGCTACAGAAAACACTGAAGCTTTCTTT
CASSLATENTEAFF
>TRBV20-1|NA|NA|TRBJ2-5
TGCAGTGCCCATCGCCCCGGGACACCGCAAGAGACCCAGTACTTC
CSAHRPGTPQETQYF
>TRBV7-8|TRBD2|NA|TRBJ2-1
TGTGCCAGCACCCCCTTGGGCGTTGCGGGAGTACGTAATGAGCAGTTCTTC
CASTPLGVAGVRNEQFF
>TRBV15|NA|few|TRBJ2-2
TGTGCCACCAGCAGAGATCTCGCCGGGGAGCTGTTTTTT
CATSRDLAGELFF
>TRBV11-3|TRBD1|NA|TRBJ2-2
TGTGCCAGCAGCTCAGGACAGGGTAGAGGCACCGGGGAGCTGTTTTTT
CASSSGQGRGTGELFF
>TRBV6-2/TRBV6-3|TRBD1|few|TRBJ1-6
TGTGCCACCAACACACCGGGACAGGGGAACTCACCCCTCCACTTT
CATNTPGQGNSPLHF
>TRBV12-3/TRBV12-4|NA|few|TRBJ2-3
TGTGCCAGCAGTGTCGAGGAAGATACGCAGTATTTT
CASSVEEDTQYF
>TRBV28|TRBD1|few|TRBJ2-7
TGTGCCGGCTCCCGGACAGGGGTGGCAAACGAGCAGTACTTC
CAGSRTGVANEQYF
>TRBV25-1|TRBD2|NA|TRBJ2-3
TGTGCCAGCAGTGAATTGGGGGGGGGTGAAGCAGATACGCAGTATTTT
CASSELGGGEADTQYF
>TRBV6-4|TRBD2|many|TRBJ2-7
TGTGCCAGTCTCGGACTAGCGGGAGGCCTCTACGAGCAGTACTTC
CASLGLAGGLYEQYF
>TRBV12-3/TRBV12-4|TRBD2|NA|TRBJ2-2
TGTGCCAGCAGTGCCGGACTAGTGTTCGACGGGGAGCTGTTTTTT
CASSAGLVFDGELFF
>TRBV20-1|TRBD1|NA|TRBJ2-1
TGCAGTGCTAGCCGGGACAGGGGCGACAATGAGCAGTTCTTC
CSASRDRGDNEQFF
>TRBV7-9|NA|NA|TRBJ1-5
TGTGCCAGCAGCCGGGGTTTACAGGGCAATCAGCCCCAGCATTTT
CASSRGLQGNQPQHF
>TRBV30|NA|many|TRBJ2-7
TGTGCCTGGAGTAGGGACCCGAGCTCCTACGAGCAGTACTTC
CAWSRDPSSYEQYF
>TRBV20-1|NA|NA|TRBJ2-7
TGCAGTGCTAGAGTTAGCAACAAGAACCACGAGCAGTACTTC
CSARVSNKNHEQYF
>TRBV9|TRBD2|few|TRBJ2-1
TGTGCCAGCAGCGTCGACTCGGGGGGGCCTAATCTTATAACCACCGGGGCTGAGCAGTTCTTC
CASSVDSGGPNLITTGAEQFF
>TRBV20-1|NA|NA|TRBJ2-3
TGCAGTGCTAGAGATCCGAGGCCCAGCCGCACAGATACGCAGTATTTT
CSARDPRPSRTDTQYF
>TRBV12-3/TRBV12-4|NA|NA|TRBJ1-2
TGTGCCAGCCTCACGGGAAATCAGAATGGCTACACCTTC
CASLTGNQNGYTF
>TRBV7-9|TRBD2|many|TRBJ2-1
TGTGCCAGCAGTCGTTATAGCGGGGTGTACAATGAGCAGTTCTTC
CASSRYSGVYNEQFF
>TRBV2|NA|NA|TRBJ1-5
TGTGCCAGCAGCCCCGCGGGGGCAGGGAGGCAGCCCCAGCATTTT
CASSPAGAGRQPQHF
>TRBV20-1|NA|NA|TRBJ1-6
TGCAGTGCTATCTCGCGTAATTCACCCCTCCACTTT
CSAISRNSPLHF
>TRBV20-1|NA|few|TRBJ1-1
TGCAGTGCTAGAGTTGAGGGGGTGAACACTGAAGCTTTCTTT
CSARVEGVNTEAFF
>TRBV2|TRBD2|few|TRBJ2-1
TGTGCCAGCAGTGCAACGGGGGGGCTATCCAATGAGCAGTTCTTC
CASSATGGLSNEQFF
>TRBV5-1|NA|NA|TRBJ1-4
TGCGCCAGCAGCTTGGGACGGCCCCGGGGGGCTCGTGAAAAACTGTTTTTT
CASSLGRPRGAREKLFF
>TRBV7-8|NA|NA|TRBJ2-1
TGTGCCAGCAGCTTAGCGCTAGGGGAAAATGAGCAGTTCTTC
CASSLALGENEQFF
>TRBV20-1|TRBD1|NA|TRBJ2-7
TGCAGTGCTAGAGCCGGGACAGGTACCTACGAGCAGTACTTC
CSARAGTGTYEQYF
>TRBV19|NA|NA|TRBJ1-1
TGTGCCAGTCGGACTGCCTCCTATAGGACAGACGAAGCTTTCTTT
CASRTASYRTDEAFF